A selection of T cell receptor beta chains follows, all from one sample in a study of blood T cell repertoires in COVID-19. Sequencing was performed with immunoSEQ multiplex PCR; in TCRdb, only in-frame clones are kept and a portion is missing. The data show over 200,000 clones, with about 90% seen just once and 10% to 11% held by the top ten. Sequenced: PBMCs or T cells enriched from blood (not recorded which). All receptors derive from a man aged 30 to 45 who had recovered from COVID-19. CDR3s include the opening cysteine and the closing phenylalanine or tryptophan. Fields, in order: clone size, V gene, CDR3 protein. A row's size may be missing; if present it is once, few, many or a size class.

. TRBV5-4 CASSLGQGVNTEAFF
. TRBV18 CASRQGGGTDTQYF
. TRBV28 CASSLAATGGYEQYF
. TRBV3-1/TRBV3-2 CASSLGLAGSNEQFF
. TRBV11-3 CASSPQGADTQYF
. TRBV30 CAWGGLAGVPFSYNEQFF
once TRBV11-3 CASSKDRATNTGELFF
. TRBV6-2/TRBV6-3 CASSLYLGSLVNQPQHF
. TRBV19 CASSLDRVNTEAFF
once TRBV6-2/TRBV6-3 CASSLNGYEQYF
. TRBV6-5 CASSSASSYEQYF
. TRBV6-5 CASRRAGHNDEQFF
. TRBV10-1 CASSESPGQGFWEQYF
. TRBV30 CAWSVQGRYYGYTF
few TRBV19 CASSPPRGETQYF
. TRBV7-9 CASSPEGRGFTGNTIYF
. TRBV6-5 CASSYSGSYEQYF
few TRBV19 CASSIYQGMIATNEKLFF
once TRBV19 CASSTTGPSHYGYTF
. TRBV11-2 CASSPGRGWDNEKLFF
. TRBV10-3 CAISPKEGKDGYTF
. TRBV9 CASSVGGTTYEQYF
. TRBV7-9 CASSPTGTTSNYGYTF
once TRBV2 CASSERAIPGYGYTF
. TRBV5-4 CASSTSTGSYEQYF
. TRBV7-9 CASSLGMNTEAFF
. TRBV6-6 CASTRDIRGYTF
. TRBV10-1 CASSDRQSTYEQYF
. TRBV30 CAWSVQPRDQPQHF
. TRBV5-1 CASSPPGLYNEQFF
. TRBV2 CASSEGQANYEQYF
. TRBV5-1 CASSLALAGEEREQFF
. TRBV19 CASSITGRLDYGYTF
. TRBV6-5 CASSYSSQGYGYTF
. TRBV13 CASSLAGGTEQYF
. TRBV9 CASSVTTTGGYTF